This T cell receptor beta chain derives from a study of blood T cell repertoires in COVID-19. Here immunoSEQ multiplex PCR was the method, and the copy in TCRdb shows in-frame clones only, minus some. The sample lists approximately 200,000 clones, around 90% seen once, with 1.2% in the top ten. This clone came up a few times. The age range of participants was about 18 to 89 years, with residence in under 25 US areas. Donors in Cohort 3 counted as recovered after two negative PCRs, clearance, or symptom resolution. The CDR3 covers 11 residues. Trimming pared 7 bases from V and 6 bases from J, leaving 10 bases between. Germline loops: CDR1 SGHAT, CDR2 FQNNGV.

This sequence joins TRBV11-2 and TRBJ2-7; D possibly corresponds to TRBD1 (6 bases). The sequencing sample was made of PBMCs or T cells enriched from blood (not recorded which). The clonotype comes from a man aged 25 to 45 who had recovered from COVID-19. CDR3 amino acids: CASTPGAEQYF. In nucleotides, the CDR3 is TGTGCCAGCACGCCAGGGGCCGAGCAGTACTTC.